These T cell receptor beta chains were read from a single sample in a study of technical replicates of blood from a handful of donors. TCRdb's table, derived via immunoSEQ multiplex PCR, lists solely in-frame clones and lacks some. The repertoire holds some 62,000 clones, with approximately 86% as singletons. Sequencing was done on a sample of PBMCs. The receptors come from a human donor in good health. Some clones in this sample may be carry-over from other donors' samples. The CDR3 runs from the conserved cysteine through the conserved F or W. Not every row has a clone size; where given, it reads once, few, many or a size class.

>TRBJ2-1|TRBV2|few
CASSESSGWRNEQFF
>TRBJ1-2|TRBV5-4|.
CASTDSSGTGHYGYTF
>TRBJ1-1|TRBV7-9|few
CASSFTGNTEAFF
>TRBJ1-2|TRBV18|.
CASSPQGLKTDGYTF
>TRBJ2-2|TRBV7-8|once
CASSLTGDNTGELFF
>TRBJ1-6|TRBV4-3|.
CASSQDGPGPSYNSPLHF
>TRBJ2-7|TRBV28|.
CASSSTGNEQYF
>TRBJ1-1|TRBV6-5|.
CASTYGGYNTEAFF
>TRBJ2-3|TRBV5-4|.
CASSLSLPDTQYF
>TRBJ2-2|TRBV7-2|once
CASSLGLGELFF
>TRBJ2-3|TRBV7-9|.
CASSVSPRSGAGTDTQYF
>TRBJ1-4|TRBV19|.
CASSQEGQGFTNEKLFF
>TRBJ1-4|TRBV11-2|.
CASSAGYGQGLFEKLFF
>TRBJ1-1|TRBV30|.
CAWSAREAFF
>TRBJ2-3|TRBV14|.
CASSQVGSGWSDTQYF
>TRBJ2-5|TRBV11-3|.
CASRPPLAAPQETQYF
>TRBJ1-1|TRBV12-5|.
CASGLTSVGAGTEAFF